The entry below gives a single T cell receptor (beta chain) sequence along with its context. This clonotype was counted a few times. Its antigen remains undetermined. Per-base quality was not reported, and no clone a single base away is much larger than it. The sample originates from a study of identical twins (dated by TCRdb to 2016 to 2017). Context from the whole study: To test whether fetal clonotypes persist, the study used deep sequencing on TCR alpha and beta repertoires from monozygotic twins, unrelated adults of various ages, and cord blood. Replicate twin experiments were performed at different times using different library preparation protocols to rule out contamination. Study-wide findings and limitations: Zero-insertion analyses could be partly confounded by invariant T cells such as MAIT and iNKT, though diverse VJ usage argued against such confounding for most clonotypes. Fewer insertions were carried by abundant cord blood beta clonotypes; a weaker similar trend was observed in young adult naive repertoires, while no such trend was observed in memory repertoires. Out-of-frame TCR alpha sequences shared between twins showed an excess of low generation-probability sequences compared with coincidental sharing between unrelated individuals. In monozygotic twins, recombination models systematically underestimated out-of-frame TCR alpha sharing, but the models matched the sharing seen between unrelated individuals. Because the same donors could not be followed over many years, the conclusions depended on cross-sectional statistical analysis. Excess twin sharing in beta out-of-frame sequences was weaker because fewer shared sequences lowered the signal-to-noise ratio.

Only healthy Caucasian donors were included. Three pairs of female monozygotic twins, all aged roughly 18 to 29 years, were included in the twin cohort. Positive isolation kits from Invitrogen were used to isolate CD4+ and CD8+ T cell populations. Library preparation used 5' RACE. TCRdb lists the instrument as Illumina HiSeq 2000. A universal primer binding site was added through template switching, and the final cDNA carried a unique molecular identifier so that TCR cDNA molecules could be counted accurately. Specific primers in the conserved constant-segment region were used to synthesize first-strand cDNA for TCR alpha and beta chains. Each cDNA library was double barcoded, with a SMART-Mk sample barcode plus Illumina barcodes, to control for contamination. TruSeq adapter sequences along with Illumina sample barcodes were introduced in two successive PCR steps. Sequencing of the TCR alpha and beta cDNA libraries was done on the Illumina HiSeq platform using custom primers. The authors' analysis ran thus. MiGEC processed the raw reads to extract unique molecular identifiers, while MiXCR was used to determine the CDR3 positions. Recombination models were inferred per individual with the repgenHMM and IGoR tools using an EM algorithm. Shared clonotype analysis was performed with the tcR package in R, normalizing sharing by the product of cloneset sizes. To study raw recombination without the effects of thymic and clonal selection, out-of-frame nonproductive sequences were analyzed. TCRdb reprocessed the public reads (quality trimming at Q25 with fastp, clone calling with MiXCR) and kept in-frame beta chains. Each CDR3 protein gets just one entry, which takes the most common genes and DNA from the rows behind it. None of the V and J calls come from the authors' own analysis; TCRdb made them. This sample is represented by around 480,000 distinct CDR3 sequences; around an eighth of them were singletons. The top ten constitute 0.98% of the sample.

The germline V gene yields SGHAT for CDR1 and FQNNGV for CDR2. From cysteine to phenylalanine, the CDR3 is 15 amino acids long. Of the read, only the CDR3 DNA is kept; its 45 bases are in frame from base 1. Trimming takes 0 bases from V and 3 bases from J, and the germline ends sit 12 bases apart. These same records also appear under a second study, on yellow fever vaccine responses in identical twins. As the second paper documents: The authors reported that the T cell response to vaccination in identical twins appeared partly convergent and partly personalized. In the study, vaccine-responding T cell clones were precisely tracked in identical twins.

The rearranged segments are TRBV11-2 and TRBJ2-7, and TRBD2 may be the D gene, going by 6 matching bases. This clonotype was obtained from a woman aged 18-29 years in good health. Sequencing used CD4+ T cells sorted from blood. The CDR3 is CASSLDGTSHYEQYF. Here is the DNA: TGTGCCAGCAGCTTAGATGGGACTTCCCACTACGAGCAGTACTTC.